This T cell receptor beta chain appears in the sequencing data of a study of blood T cell repertoires in COVID-19 (dated by TCRdb to the early 2020s). About the full investigation: The collaborator samples originated in the United States, Italy and Spain and spanned the acute and convalescent phases of COVID-19. The prospective study material was composed of cDNA or gDNA derived from T cells, B-cell-depleted T cells, or PBMCs. The dataset comprised deeply sampled blood TCRbeta repertoires from subjects exposed to, actively infected with, or recovered from COVID-19. The repertoires were released in a freely available public database meant as a resource for research on the immune response to SARS-CoV-2. The samples were drawn from the first 160 participants of the ongoing ImmuneRACE study and from 1,254 subjects provided by 6 global collaborators. A de-identified subject ID, COVID-19 status, age in years and sex were almost always included in the sample metadata. Where HLA class I and class II types were available, the types were taken from metadata supplied by the sample provider, not from assay-based typing. Results and caveats for the whole study, not just this receptor: How much clinical and demographic metadata was included differed by source and by participant, and the metadata was provided uncurated.

TCRbeta CDR3 regions were amplified from genomic DNA using the immunoSEQ Assay, a bias-controlled multiplex PCR. In the source study's methods: Nucleated cell counts per sample were estimated from amplification of reference gene primers within the assay. To quantify the absolute abundance of each unique TCRbeta CDR3 rearrangement, sequence reads were collapsed and filtered. For each sample, productive Simpson clonality was calculated by taking the square root of Simpson's diversity index across productive rearrangements. TCRdb retrieved this table from immuneACCESS and kept in-frame rearrangements only. Not all clones are present; in checked studies, unresolved V genes account for under half, and no reason is known for the remainder. V and J calls and clone size are those listed in that table; D and trimming were worked out from the DNA. The sample contains more than 110,000 clones, 84% of them found a single time. Together, the top ten hold around 5.5% of the sample.

Enrolling through a virtual design, the prospective study's participants ranged in age from roughly 18 to 95 years and lived across 20 to 30 United States geographic areas. In the prospective study, cohorts were assigned on the basis of participant-reported clinical history obtained from a screening survey and a study questionnaire. Each participant in the prospective study had whole blood, serum and a nasopharyngeal or oropharyngeal swab collected by mobile phlebotomists. Participants in the prospective study had the option to provide additional blood draws and questionnaires over an approximately two-month period. Blood samples from the prospective study were shipped frozen or at room temperature prior to DNA extraction. The CDR3 has 17 amino acids, counting the end cysteine and phenylalanine. Just the 51-base CDR3 DNA is kept, in frame starting at base 1. V ends up 5 bases short and J 3 bases short, with an unmatched junction base count of 10. The germline V gene encodes CDR1 MDHEN and CDR2 SYDVKM.

For this clone: Its cognate antigen has yet to be identified. No base quality information exists; no much larger clone differs at one position.

The sequence derives from a middle-aged man with acute COVID-19. Sequences were obtained from PBMCs or T cells enriched from blood (not recorded which). The sequence joins TRBV28 to TRBJ2-5, with 12 bases in between that match TRBD2. This receptor has the CDR3 CASSRIVLAGGEETQYF. The nucleotides read TGTGCCAGCAGTCGGATAGTACTAGCGGGGGGTGAAGAGACCCAGTACTTC.